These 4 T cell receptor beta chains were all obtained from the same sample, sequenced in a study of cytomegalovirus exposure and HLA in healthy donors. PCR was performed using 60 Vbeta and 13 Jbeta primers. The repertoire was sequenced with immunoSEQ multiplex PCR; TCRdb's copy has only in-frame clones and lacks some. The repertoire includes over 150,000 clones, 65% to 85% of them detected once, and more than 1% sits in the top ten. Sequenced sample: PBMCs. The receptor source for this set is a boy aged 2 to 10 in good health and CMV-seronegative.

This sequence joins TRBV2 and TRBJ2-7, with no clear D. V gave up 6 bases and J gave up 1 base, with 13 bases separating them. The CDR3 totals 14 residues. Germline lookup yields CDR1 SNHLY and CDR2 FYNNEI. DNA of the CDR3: TGTGCCAGCAGGCCCAGGCAGCCGTCCTACGAGCAGTACTTC. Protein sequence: CASRPRQPSYEQYF.

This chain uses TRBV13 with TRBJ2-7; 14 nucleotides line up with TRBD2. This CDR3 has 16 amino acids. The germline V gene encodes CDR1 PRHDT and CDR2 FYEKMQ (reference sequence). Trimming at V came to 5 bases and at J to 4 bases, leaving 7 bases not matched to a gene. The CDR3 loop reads CASSVGLAGVDYEQYF. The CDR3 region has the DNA TGTGCCAGCAGCGTGGGACTAGCGGGAGTAGATTACGAGCAGTACTTC.

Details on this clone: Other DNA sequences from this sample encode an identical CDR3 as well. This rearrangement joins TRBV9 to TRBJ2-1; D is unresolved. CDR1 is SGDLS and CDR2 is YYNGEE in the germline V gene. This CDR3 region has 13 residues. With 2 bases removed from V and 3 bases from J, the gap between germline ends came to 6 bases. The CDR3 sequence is CASSVGSYNEQFF. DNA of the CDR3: TGTGCCAGCAGCGTGGGCAGCTACAATGAGCAGTTCTTC.

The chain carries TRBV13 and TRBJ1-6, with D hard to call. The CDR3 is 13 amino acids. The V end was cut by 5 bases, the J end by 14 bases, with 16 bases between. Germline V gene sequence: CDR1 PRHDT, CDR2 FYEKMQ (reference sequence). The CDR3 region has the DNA TGTGCCAGCAGCCCCGGACGGACTTTGGCCCTCCACTTT. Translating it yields CASSPGRTLALHF.